Sequencing of this T cell receptor (beta chain) was carried out in a study of blood T cell repertoires in COVID-19. Study summary: Sites in the United States, Italy and Spain provided acute and convalescent COVID-19 samples.

Measured with immunoSEQ multiplex PCR; TCRdb has only the in-frame clones, and not every one. The sample records tens of thousands of clones, 80% to 90% being singletons. Germline CDR1 is LNHDA and CDR2 is SQIVND (reference sequence). The CDR3 consists of 15 residues. V shed 1 base and J 2 bases; nucleotides not matched to a gene: 4. It was during active infection that Seattle patients were enrolled and then longitudinally followed. The sample was peripheral blood. The sequence came from a man aged 35 to 55 with COVID-19, enrolled during active disease. The chain has TRBV19 and TRBJ2-5; TRBD2 agrees at 7 bases. As DNA, the CDR3 is TGTGCCAGTAGTATAGCGGGGGGTTTTCAAGAGACCCAGTACTTC. It yields the protein CASSIAGGFQETQYF.